The 5 T cell receptor beta chains below all came from one sample that was sequenced in a study of early T cells in non-severe SARS-CoV-2 infection. TCRdb fed the 5' RACE reads into MiXCR, producing one record per CDR3 protein. The repertoire consists of 60,000 to 70,000 distinct CDR3 sequences, with approximately 9.2% occurring once and the leading ten covering 3.2%. Input material: whole blood. These receptors all come from an adult who was a healthcare worker with PCR-confirmed SARS-CoV-2 infection or an uninfected control (not recorded which).

This clonotype was counted at least ten times. The rearrangement joins TRBV7-3 to TRBJ2-2; no clear D. Germline CDR1 and CDR2: SGHTA and FQGTGA. V shed 1 base and J shed 5 bases, with 2 bases lying between them. The CDR3 is 12 residues long. The CDR3 protein is CASSLSTGELFF. The CDR3 DNA is TGTGCCAGCAGCTTAAGTACCGGGGAGCTGTTTTTT.

This clonotype appeared many times. The gene calls are TRBV5-4 and TRBJ2-7; 8 nucleotides match TRBD2. This CDR3 is 17 amino acids long. The J segment lost 2 bases and the V segment lost 4 bases, leaving 14 bases of the junction unmatched. The V gene's germline CDR1 is SGHNT and CDR2 YYREEE (reference sequence). CDR3 nucleotides: TGTGCCAGCAGCCCTCTCGGGGGTAGCGGGATCGCCTACGAGCAGTACTTC. Translation gives CASSPLGGSGIAYEQYF.

The V call is TRBV27, the J call TRBJ2-5; D is ambiguous. Deletions cut 0 bases from V and 4 bases from J, with 12 bases between. Per the germline V gene, CDR1 is MNHEY and CDR2 is SMNVEV (reference sequence). The CDR3 runs to 15 residues. The chain's CDR3 is CASSLSSSWGETQYF. As DNA, the CDR3 is TGTGCCAGCAGTTTATCGAGCTCGTGGGGAGAGACCCAGTACTTC.

The sample holds many counts of this clonotype. This chain uses TRBV5-1 with TRBJ2-2, with 7 bases lining up with TRBD1. The CDR3 totals 16 residues. CDR1 SGHRS and CDR2 YFSETQ come from the germline V gene. V lost 4 bases to trimming and J lost 4 bases; unmatched junction nucleotides: 10. The CDR3 DNA reads TGCGCCAGCAGCCCTCACCGGGACAGAAGCACCGGGGAGCTGTTTTTT. It yields the protein CASSPHRDRSTGELFF.

This clonotype has just a few counts. J is TRBJ1-2 and V is TRBV20-1, with TRBD1 matching 12 bases. V lost 4 bases, J lost 7 bases, and 7 bases stayed unmatched. CDR1 is DFQATT, CDR2 SNEGSKA, per germline (reference sequence). CDR3 length: 14 amino acids. Here the CDR3 reads CSATREGQGAGYTF. Written as DNA, the CDR3 is TGCAGTGCTACCAGAGAGGGACAGGGGGCTGGCTACACCTTC.